A single sample is the source of the 14 T cell receptor beta chains below, sequenced in a study of T cell repertoires in cytomegalovirus infection. TCRdb re-analysed the reads in MiXCR, keeping a single row per CDR3 protein. The data hold some 230,000 distinct CDR3 sequences, with about 23% observed a single time. The sequenced material came from CD8+ T cells from PBMCs. These receptors were taken from a human donor in good health (CMV status not recorded). Some clones in this sample may be carry-over from other donors' samples.

The J gene is TRBJ2-2, the V gene TRBV20-1, with 10 bases identical to TRBD1. The germline V gene has CDR1 DFQATT and CDR2 SNEGSKA (reference sequence). The trim removed 0 bases at V and 3 bases at J, leaving 4 bases unmatched. The CDR3 has 16 residues. CDR3 protein: CSAREPGQGYTGELFF. CDR3 DNA sequence: TGCAGTGCTAGAGAACCGGGACAGGGGTACACCGGGGAGCTGTTTTTT.

In this sample, this clonotype turned up many times. The chain joins TRBV7-2 to TRBJ2-7, with 12 bases identical to TRBD1. In germline, CDR1 is SGHTA, CDR2 FQGNSA. The CDR3 length is 14 residues. The V segment lost 4 bases and the J segment 6 bases; nucleotides outside the gene matches: 4. CDR3 in amino acids: CASSSGTGGVEQYF. The DNA for the CDR3 is TGTGCCAGCAGCTCCGGGACAGGGGGCGTCGAGCAGTACTTC. The variable domain in full, completed from reference TRBV7-2 and TRBJ2-7, reads GAGVSQSPSNKVTEKGKDVELRCDPISGHTALYWYRQSLGQGLEFLIYFQGNSAPDKSGLPSDRFSAERTGGSVSTLTIQRTQQEDSAVYLCASSSGTGGVEQYFGPGTRLTVT.

This clonotype showed up just a few times. The chain has TRBV12-3 or TRBV12-4 and TRBJ1-1; D is uncertain. The CDR3 spans 14 residues. V gave up 0 bases and J gave up 3 bases, with 8 bases separating them. The chain's CDR3 is CASSLALTDTEAFF. The CDR3 nucleotides are TGTGCCAGCAGTTTAGCTCTAACGGACACTGAAGCTTTCTTT.

V usage is TRBV5-6 and J usage is TRBJ1-2; D may be TRBD1 (6 bases). Trimming took 3 bases from V and 8 from J, leaving 14 bases between them. The germline CDR1 and CDR2 sequences are SGHDT and YYEEEE. CDR3 size: 13 residues. CDR3 in amino acids: CASSSWTELGYTF. The CDR3 nucleotides read TGTGCCAGCAGCTCCTGGACAGAGCTGGGCTACACCTTC.

This clonotype was detected a few times. The chain links TRBV7-8 to TRBJ2-2; D is ambiguous. CDR1 and CDR2 (germline): SGHVS, FQNEAQ. With 3 bases removed from V and 6 bases from J, the gap between germline ends came to 8 bases. The CDR3 is made up of 13 amino acids. The CDR3 DNA sequence: TGTGCCAGCAGCTTCGACGGGCCCGGGGAGCTGTTTTTT. This encodes CASSFDGPGELFF.

Ten or more counts support this clonotype. V usage is TRBV12-3 or TRBV12-4 and J usage is TRBJ2-3, with D unresolved. The V gene lost 7 bases and the J gene lost 4 bases, with 6 bases spanning the gap. The CDR3 spans 11 residues. The CDR3 DNA reads as TGTGCCAGCACCGATTCAGATACGCAGTATTTT. Amino acid sequence: CASTDSDTQYF.

The gene calls are TRBV20-1 and TRBJ1-1, with D unclear. Trimming stripped 0 bases from V and 5 bases from J, with 13 bases between. Germline V CDR1 and CDR2: DFQATT, SNEGSKA (reference sequence). CDR3 size: 14 residues. Written as DNA, the CDR3 is TGCAGTGCTAGAGATTTCTCCGGGTCAACTGAAGCTTTCTTT. It yields the protein CSARDFSGSTEAFF.

The chain is built from TRBV28 and TRBJ2-7; tentative D call: TRBD2 (6 bases). This CDR3 contains 15 residues. Germline-derived CDR1 and CDR2 are MDHEN and SYDVKM. V lost 4 bases and J lost 1, with 14 bases in between. The DNA for the CDR3 is TGTGCCAGCAGTTCTGGAGGGGCCCCATCCTACGAGCAGTACTTC. It is translated as CASSSGGAPSYEQYF. Full variable domain (missing parts from reference TRBV28 and TRBJ2-7): DVKVTQSSRYLVKRTGEKVFLECVQDMDHENMFWYRQDPGLGLRLIYFSYDVKMKEKGDIPEGYSVSREKKERFSLILESASTNQTSMYLCASSSGGAPSYEQYFGPGTRLTVT.

The sample holds many counts of this clonotype. J is TRBJ2-2 and V is TRBV7-6; D could derive from TRBD1 or TRBD2 (5 bases each). V was clipped by 5 bases and J by 1 base, with 23 bases between them. This CDR3 contains 19 residues. Germline V gives CDR1 SGHVS, CDR2 FNYEAQ. CDR3 coding DNA: TGTGCCAGCAGCCAAACCTTAATCGGGACCGCGCAGAACACCGGGGAGCTGTTTTTT. Protein sequence: CASSQTLIGTAQNTGELFF.

This clonotype was seen many times. This rearrangement joins TRBV7-9 to TRBJ1-2, with D unclear. The germline gives CDR1 SEHNR, CDR2 FQNEAQ (reference sequence). The CDR3 has 16 amino acids. Trimming cost V 0 bases and J 3 bases, with 14 bases left between them. The CDR3 DNA follows: TGTGCCAGCAGCTTAGCCCATGGAGACGGGCACTATGGCTACACCTTC. Encoded protein: CASSLAHGDGHYGYTF. Based on the CDR3 plus reference TRBV7-9 and TRBJ1-2, the full variable domain is DTGVSQNPRHKITKRGQNVTFRCDPISEHNRLYWYRQTLGQGPEFLTYFQNEAQLEKSRLLSDRFSAERPKGSFSTLEIQRTEQGDSAMYLCASSLAHGDGHYGYTFGSGTRLTVV.

The chain uses TRBV27 and TRBJ1-6, with D possibly matching TRBD1 (5 bases). Trimming removed 0 bases from V and 9 bases from J, with 12 bases in between. This CDR3 has 15 residues. CDR1 and CDR2 from the germline V gene are MNHEY and SMNVEV (reference sequence). CDR3 sequence reads: CASSLSRGEGSPLHF. The DNA for the CDR3 is TGTGCCAGCAGTTTATCGAGGGGTGAAGGTTCACCCCTCCACTTT.

The sample holds many counts of this clonotype. This sequence joins TRBV6-2 or TRBV6-3 and TRBJ2-7, with 8 bases aligning to TRBD1. Germline CDR1 is MNHEY and CDR2 is SVGEGT. The CDR3 is 20 residues long. After removal of 2 bases from V and 7 bases from J, the junction contained 25 bases not matched to a gene. CDR3 nucleotide sequence: TGTGCCAGCAGTTACCCCACTCCGGGACAGGAGACCTTTATAACGGGAGAGCAGTACTTC. It codes for CASSYPTPGQETFITGEQYF.

This clonotype has only a few counts. V gene TRBV28 combines with J gene TRBJ1-2; the D gene is possibly TRBD1 (5 bases). The V end was cut by 4 bases, the J end by 5 bases, with 20 bases between. The CDR3 consists of 16 residues. The germline CDR1 and CDR2 sequences are MDHEN and SYDVKM. The CDR3 spells CASSSPGHPRGYGYTF. The CDR3 bases are TGTGCCAGCAGTTCCCCGGGGCACCCAAGGGGATATGGCTACACCTTC.

The chain uses TRBV19 and TRBJ2-2; no clear D. CDR1 is LNHDA and CDR2 is SQIVND in the germline V gene (reference sequence). V was shortened by 6 bases and J by 7 bases, with 3 bases between the two germline ends. This CDR3 comprises 10 residues. CDR3 DNA sequence: TGTGCCAGTAGAGGCGGGGAGCTGTTTTTT. It codes for CASRGGELFF. The whole variable domain, remainder taken from reference TRBV19 and TRBJ2-2, is DGGITQSPKYLFRKEGQNVTLSCEQNLNHDAMYWYRQDPGQGLRLIYYSQIVNDFQKGDIAEGYSVSREKKESFPLTVTSAQKNPTAFYLCASRGGELFFGEGSRLTVL.